This T cell receptor (beta chain) appears in the sequencing data of a study of molecular identifiers for immune sequencing clone quantification. Study observations and caveats: The study reportedly detected spiked Jurkat TCR RNA from one cell among 990,000 or so naive cells. Highly expanded clone sizes could be underestimated by identical TCR molecules sharing a barcode.

In TCRdb, the PCR reads were re-called with MiXCR into one record per CDR3 protein. The sample has about 510,000 distinct CDR3 sequences; under 30% are singletons. The CDR3 covers 14 residues. From germline, CDR1 is MNHEY and CDR2 SMNVEV (reference sequence). V was shortened by 9 bases and J by 1 base, with 15 bases between the two germline ends. To note about this clonotype: Its matching antigen is unknown.

This TCR came from a human donor in good health. Some libraries in this study had Jurkat cell RNA spiked in. The specimen sequenced was naive CD8+ T cells from blood, with Jurkat cell RNA spiked in. Subset in this sample: FACS-sorted CD8+CD4-CCR7+CD45RA+ naive T cells. The V gene is TRBV27, the J gene TRBJ1-1; D might be TRBD1 (6 bases). The CDR3 sequence is CASMMGGSNTEAFF. For the CDR3, the DNA is TGTGCCAGTATGATGGGGGGCTCGAACACTGAAGCTTTCTTT.